The 32 T cell receptor beta chains presented below share a single source sample, sequenced in a study of cytomegalovirus exposure and HLA in healthy donors. Here immunoSEQ multiplex PCR was the method, and the copy in TCRdb shows in-frame clones only, minus some. The sample has fewer than 90,000 clones, more than 70% seen once. The sample was PBMCs. Receptor source: a woman between 18 and 29 years old in good health and CMV-seropositive.

The chain is built from TRBV27 and TRBJ2-5; TRBD2 aligns across 9 bases. Germline V gene lookup returns CDR1 MNHEY and CDR2 SMNVEV (reference sequence). The CDR3 extends over 17 amino acids. After removal of 3 bases from V and 4 bases from J, the junction contained 12 bases not matched to a gene. The CDR3 here is CASSLSRRGGAGETQYF. The CDR3 nucleotides are TGTGCCAGCAGTTTGAGTCGGCGCGGGGGGGCAGGAGAGACCCAGTACTTC.

CDR3 nucleotides: TGTGCCAGCAGTCCGGACAGACTTTTGGAGACCCAGTACTTC. Residues: CASSPDRLLETQYF. The V call is TRBV2, the J call TRBJ2-5; TRBD1 might be the D (6 bases). From germline, CDR1 is SNHLY and CDR2 FYNNEI. This CDR3 has 14 amino acids. V was shortened by 5 bases and J by 5 bases, with 15 bases between the two germline ends.

The chain combines TRBV9 with TRBJ1-1, with D perhaps TRBD1 (6 bases). The V gene's germline CDR1 is SGDLS and CDR2 YYNGEE. Between the trimmed V and J ends, which lost 4 bases and 12 bases, there was a span of 28 bases. The CDR3 extends over 16 amino acids. The CDR3 nucleotides read TGTGCCAGCAGCCCGTGGGGGGGCGCTTTGGAGGGCACAACTTTCTTT. Protein sequence: CASSPWGGALEGTTFF.

The rearrangement links TRBV6-6 to TRBJ2-3; TRBD1 agrees at 9 bases. With V trimmed by 3 bases and J by 0 bases, 1 base remained unmatched. Germline lookup yields CDR1 MNHNY and CDR2 SVGAGI (reference sequence). The CDR3 is 15 amino acids. The CDR3 loop is CASSYGTGSTDTQYF. CDR3 bases: TGTGCCAGCAGTTATGGGACAGGGAGCACAGATACGCAGTATTTT.

The rearrangement links TRBV10-2 to TRBJ2-7; TRBD2 matches 8 bases. V was pared by 1 base and J by 5 bases, with 7 bases of the junction left unmatched. This CDR3 has 15 residues. Per germline, CDR1 WSHSY and CDR2 SAAADI. CDR3 sequence (DNA): TGCGCCAGCAGTGAGTTAAGCCGGGGGGGCAACGAGCAGTACTTC. Translation: CASSELSRGGNEQYF.

The rearrangement joins TRBV25-1 to TRBJ1-5; no definite D call. The germline CDR1 and CDR2 sequences are MGHDK and SYGVNS. The CDR3 is 13 amino acids. V lost 5 bases, J lost 4 bases, and 9 bases lay in between. The CDR3 nucleotides are TGTGCCAGCAGTCACGGGAAGAATCAGCCCCAGCATTTT. This gives the protein CASSHGKNQPQHF.

The CDR3 nucleotides are TGTGCCAGCAGCCTGAGTCTTATCGATGAGCAGTTCTTC. It specifies CASSLSLIDEQFF. The chain combines TRBV5-6 with TRBJ2-1, with D uncertain. Trimming took 4 bases from V and 8 from J, leaving 13 bases between them. The CDR3 is 13 amino acids. Germline lookup yields CDR1 SGHDT and CDR2 YYEEEE.

The chain employs TRBV5-1 and TRBJ2-7; TRBD2 might be the D (7 bases). V shed 3 bases and J shed 3 bases, with 13 bases lying between them. Germline loops: CDR1 SGHRS, CDR2 YFSETQ. The CDR3 length is 14 residues. CDR3: CASSSSGGLYEQYF. CDR3 coding DNA: TGCGCCAGCAGCTCATCCGGGGGGCTCTACGAGCAGTACTTC.

This clone was recorded only once. This chain connects TRBV5-4 to TRBJ2-5; the match to TRBD1 covers 7 bases. V dropped 4 bases and J dropped 4; count of bases not matched to a gene: 7. Germline V gene lookup returns CDR1 SGHNT and CDR2 YYREEE (reference sequence). CDR3 length: 14 residues. The CDR3 DNA reads TGTGCCAGCAGCCCACAGGGGCAAGGAGAGACCCAGTACTTC. As protein: CASSPQGQGETQYF.

The chain joins TRBV7-9 to TRBJ2-1, with a possible D match to TRBD2 (5 bases). Trimming left V 5 bases short and J 2 bases short, with 7 bases between. CDR3 size: 13 residues. CDR1 is SEHNR, CDR2 FQNEAQ, per germline (reference sequence). The CDR3 sequence is CASSRETYNEQFF. CDR3 nucleotide sequence: TGTGCCAGCAGCCGGGAAACCTACAATGAGCAGTTCTTC.

V and J are TRBV7-3 and TRBJ2-2; TRBD1 agrees at 7 bases. Germline V gene sequence: CDR1 SGHTA, CDR2 FQGTGA. V shed 6 bases and J 4 bases; nucleotides not matched to a gene: 5. The CDR3 consists of 14 residues. In DNA, the CDR3 is TGTGCCAGCAGATTAGGGGGCGGCACCGGGGAGCTGTTTTTT. Translation: CASRLGGGTGELFF.

The chain couples TRBV6-6 to TRBJ1-5; 8 nucleotides agree with TRBD1. This CDR3 has 14 amino acids. Germline CDR1 reads MNHNY; CDR2 reads SVGAGI (reference sequence). Losses at the gene ends were 0 bases for V and 7 bases for J; bases not matched to a gene: 2. The CDR3, as DNA: TGTGCCAGCAGTTACTCTGACAGGGGACAGCCCCAGCATTTT. Translated, it gives CASSYSDRGQPQHF.

This chain links TRBV30 with TRBJ2-2; 9 bases match TRBD1. CDR1 is GTSNPN and CDR2 is SVGIG in the germline V gene (reference sequence). The junction had 6 bases not matched to a gene; V was cut back by 5 bases and J by 2 bases. This CDR3 comprises 15 residues. For the CDR3, the DNA is TGTGCCTGGCCTGGACAGGGGTCCAACACCGGGGAGCTGTTTTTT. It is translated as CAWPGQGSNTGELFF. The complete variable domain, with remaining parts taken from reference TRBV30 and TRBJ2-2, reads SQTIHQWPATLVQPVGSPLSLECTVEGTSNPNLYWYRQAAGRGLQLLFYSVGIGQISSEVPQNLSASRPQDRQFILSSKKLLLSDSGFYLCAWPGQGSNTGELFFGEGSRLTVL.

V gene TRBV30 combines with J gene TRBJ1-5, with 7 bases fitting TRBD1. Germline CDR1 and CDR2: GTSNPN and SVGIG (reference sequence). With V trimmed by 3 bases and J by 8 bases, 4 bases remained unmatched. This CDR3 is 12 amino acids long. The CDR3 reads CAWRGTEEPQHF. The CDR3 DNA reads as TGTGCCTGGAGGGGGACAGAAGAGCCCCAGCATTTT.

This clone turned up a few times. This sequence joins TRBV6-4 and TRBJ1-1; D is ambiguous. V gave up 1 base and J gave up 1 base, with 7 bases separating them. The CDR3 contains 14 residues. Germline assignment: CDR1 MRHNA and CDR2 SNTAGT. In DNA form, the CDR3 reads TGTGCCAGCAGTGACTACAGTTGGAACACTGAAGCTTTCTTT. Its protein is CASSDYSWNTEAFF.

The chain employs TRBV6-6 and TRBJ1-3; a weak D match, TRBD1 (6 bases). The V and J ends lost 2 bases and 0 bases respectively, with 11 bases between them. This CDR3 is built from 16 residues. The V gene's germline CDR1 is MNHNY and CDR2 SVGAGI (reference sequence). CDR3: CASSYPTGHSGNTIYF. The CDR3 region has the DNA TGTGCCAGCAGTTACCCGACAGGACACTCTGGAAACACCATATATTTT.

The chain uses TRBV6-5 and TRBJ1-2; weak D call: TRBD1 (6 bases). With 4 bases removed from V and 4 bases from J, the gap between germline ends came to 10 bases. CDR1 and CDR2 (germline): MNHEY, SVGAGI. The CDR3 sequence is 13 residues long. Written as DNA, the CDR3 is TGTGCCAGCAGTTTACAGGGTAGCTATGGCTACACCTTC. Translation: CASSLQGSYGYTF.

This chain joins TRBV18 and TRBJ2-3, with 9 bases identical to TRBD2. Trimming cost V 1 base and J 4 bases; bases outside gene matches: 9. This CDR3 is built from 17 residues. Germline assignment: CDR1 KGHSH and CDR2 LQKENI. The DNA of the CDR3 is TGTGCCAGCTCACCACGGGCTAGCGGGGATATTGCAGATACGCAGTATTTT. Its translation: CASSPRASGDIADTQYF.

This chain uses TRBV7-2 with TRBJ1-6; D is uncertain. Deletions cut 2 bases from V and 15 bases from J, with 20 bases between. The CDR3 consists of 15 residues. Germline lookup yields CDR1 SGHTA and CDR2 FQGNSA. CDR3 DNA sequence: TGTGCCAGCAGCTTAAGAAATTTTGAGCCGCTCCACCTCCACTTT. The encoded protein is CASSLRNFEPLHLHF. The full variable domain, rest sourced from reference TRBV7-2 and TRBJ1-6, is GAGVSQSPSNKVTEKGKDVELRCDPISGHTALYWYRQSLGQGLEFLIYFQGNSAPDKSGLPSDRFSAERTGGSVSTLTIQRTQQEDSAVYLCASSLRNFEPLHLHFGNGTRLTVT.

The gene calls are TRBV7-2 and TRBJ1-1; weak D call: TRBD1 (5 bases). V was clipped by 4 bases and J by 0 bases, with 15 bases between them. The CDR3 is made up of 16 amino acids. From germline, CDR1 is SGHTA and CDR2 FQGNSA. The CDR3 loop reads CASSSDWQGLNTEAFF. The CDR3, as DNA: TGTGCCAGCAGCTCCGATTGGCAGGGATTGAACACTGAAGCTTTCTTT.

In its sample, this clone was seen once. The J gene is TRBJ1-2, the V gene TRBV5-3; D uncertain. Being an ORF, TRBV5-3 has a function that is uncertain. Trimming removed 5 bases from V and 7 bases from J, with 12 bases in between. CDR3 size: 12 residues. The CDR3 protein is CARRIREGGYTF. The DNA for the CDR3 is TGTGCCAGAAGAATCCGGGAGGGTGGCTACACCTTC.

The chain recombines TRBV25-1 with TRBJ1-2; possible D gene TRBD1, 5 bases. V gave up 7 bases and J gave up 7 bases, with 19 bases separating them. The CDR3 is made up of 14 amino acids. Germline CDR1 MGHDK, CDR2 SYGVNS. This chain's CDR3 is CASTSPGIGGGYTF. CDR3 DNA sequence: TGTGCCAGCACGAGTCCAGGGATCGGTGGTGGCTACACCTTC.

The chain is built from TRBV5-3 and TRBJ2-3; TRBD1 matches at 8 bases. TRBV5-3 is filed as an ORF, its function uncertain. The V segment lost 5 bases and the J segment 4 bases; nucleotides outside the gene matches: 6. The CDR3 runs to 14 residues. CDR3 sequence reads: CARSQGAGADTQYF. DNA for the CDR3: TGTGCCAGAAGTCAGGGGGCTGGTGCAGATACGCAGTATTTT.

This sequence joins TRBV6-1 and TRBJ2-5, with a possible D match to TRBD1 (7 bases). This CDR3 region has 14 residues. Trimming left V 8 bases short and J 1 base short, with 14 bases between. Germline CDR1 and CDR2: MNHNS and SASEGT. Here the CDR3 reads CASGNRGLQETQYF. The CDR3 region has the DNA TGTGCCAGCGGTAACAGGGGACTCCAAGAGACCCAGTACTTC.

This chain uses TRBV6-4 with TRBJ1-2; 10 bases are shared with TRBD1. J gave up 5 bases and V 6 bases, and 9 bases lay outside the gene matches. The CDR3 consists of 15 residues. The germline CDR1 and CDR2 sequences are MRHNA and SNTAGT. The CDR3 coding sequence is TGTGCCAGCAGAGAAACCGGGACAGGGGCTTATGGCTACACCTTC. Residues: CASRETGTGAYGYTF.

The chain employs TRBV19 and TRBJ1-2; D might be TRBD1 (5 bases). Germline values: CDR1 LNHDA, CDR2 SQIVND (reference sequence). The CDR3 runs 16 residues. V lost 6 bases and J lost 4, with 21 bases in between. CDR3 bases: TGTGCCAGTAGATGGCCGGGGGAGCGTCCCCCCTATGGCTACACCTTC. Translated, it gives CASRWPGERPPYGYTF.

The chain carries TRBV5-6 and TRBJ2-7; 7 bases are a match to TRBD1. V lost 3 bases to trimming and J lost 4 bases; unmatched junction nucleotides: 13. This CDR3 has 16 amino acids. In germline, CDR1 is SGHDT, CDR2 YYEEEE. CDR3 region: CASSSITGDFAYEQYF. The CDR3 DNA reads TGTGCCAGCAGCTCGATTACAGGGGATTTTGCGTACGAGCAGTACTTC.

The genes are TRBV12-2 and TRBJ2-7; the DNA was not compared with TRBD2, the D call given in the table. TRBV12-2 is labeled a pseudogene. The CDR3 is 17 residues long. The CDR3, as DNA: TGTGCAAGTCGCTTAGCGACAGGACTAGCGGTTAACTACGAGCAGTACTTC. The encoded protein is CASRLATGLAVNYEQYF.

V gene TRBV7-2 combines with J gene TRBJ1-2, with D perhaps TRBD1 (5 bases). V lost 4 bases and J lost 8, with 14 bases in between. The CDR3 spans 13 residues. Germline V CDR1 and CDR2: SGHTA, FQGNSA. The CDR3 protein is CASSSIQGSGYTF. The CDR3, as DNA: TGTGCCAGCAGCTCCATCCAGGGCTCCGGCTACACCTTC.

The V and J genes are TRBV11-2 and TRBJ2-7; 14 bases align to TRBD2. CDR3 length equals 17 residues. With V trimmed by 2 bases and J by 6 bases, 9 bases remained unmatched. Germline V gene lookup returns CDR1 SGHAT and CDR2 FQNNGV. The CDR3 nucleotides read TGTGCCAGCAGCTTATTAGGACGACTAGCGGGGGGGAGCGAGCAGTACTTC. This codes for CASSLLGRLAGGSEQYF.

J is TRBJ1-5 and V is TRBV4-1; the D is unclear. This CDR3 is built from 14 residues. Germline V gives CDR1 MGHRA, CDR2 YSYEKL. V was shortened by 3 bases and J by 2 bases, with 8 bases between the two germline ends. CDR3 sequence: CASSHGWGNQPQHF. CDR3 bases: TGCGCCAGCAGCCACGGGTGGGGCAATCAGCCCCAGCATTTT.

CDR3 sequence: CASSSGQGVVIAYEQYF. DNA of the CDR3: TGTGCCAGCAGCTCGGGACAGGGGGTTGTAATTGCCTACGAGCAGTACTTC. V usage is TRBV5-5 and J usage is TRBJ2-7; 11 positions agree with TRBD1. Per the germline V gene, CDR1 is SGHKS and CDR2 is YYEKEE (reference sequence). The CDR3 contains 17 residues. Germline trimming cut 3 bases from V and 2 bases from J; bases unmatched to any gene: 10. Based on the CDR3 plus reference TRBV5-5 and TRBJ2-7, the full variable domain is DAGVTQSPTHLIKTRGQQVTLRCSPISGHKSVSWYQQVLGQGPQFIFQYYEKEERGRGNFPDRFSARQFPNYSSELNVNALLLGDSALYLCASSSGQGVVIAYEQYFGPGTRLTVT.